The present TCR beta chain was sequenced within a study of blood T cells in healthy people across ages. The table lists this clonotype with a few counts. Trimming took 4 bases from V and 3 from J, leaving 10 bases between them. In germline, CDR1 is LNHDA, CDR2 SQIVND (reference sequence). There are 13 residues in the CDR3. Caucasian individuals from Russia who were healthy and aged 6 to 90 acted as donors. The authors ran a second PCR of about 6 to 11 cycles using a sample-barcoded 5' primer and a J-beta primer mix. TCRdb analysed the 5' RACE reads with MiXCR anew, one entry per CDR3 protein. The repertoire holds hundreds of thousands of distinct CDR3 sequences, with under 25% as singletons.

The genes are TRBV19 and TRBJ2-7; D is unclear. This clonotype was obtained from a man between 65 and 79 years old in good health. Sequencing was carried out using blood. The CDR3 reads CASSTGPGYEQYF. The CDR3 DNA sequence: TGTGCCAGTAGTACCGGTCCGGGCTACGAGCAGTACTTC.